This T cell receptor beta chain was identified in a study of post-analysis software for immune sequencing data. The wider study: As for disease course, relapsing-remitting, secondary progressive and progressive-relapsing multiple sclerosis were all included.

A note on this clonotype: Its target is unknown.

TCR beta cDNA libraries had unique molecular identifiers. From about 0.98 to 11 million T cells, 450,000 to 550,000 cDNA molecules were obtained. TCRdb recomputed calls from the PCR reads with MiXCR, one row per CDR3 protein. The repertoire holds 800,000 to 950,000 distinct CDR3 sequences, approximately 57% seen once, with about 4.5% in the top ten. General study findings and limits: The authors found that F measure strongly co-clustered same-batch samples. Patients carried roughly 5 TRBV segments more frequently than controls did, and TRBV5-6, TRBV5-1 and TRBV20-1 were among them. When compared against controls, multiple sclerosis patients showed significantly lower normalized Chao1 diversity.

Germline CDR1 and CDR2: DFQATT and SNEGSKA (reference sequence). Between the trimmed V and J ends, which lost 0 bases and 0 bases, there was a span of 8 bases. CDR3 size: 15 residues. This TCR came from a girl aged 10-17 years with multiple sclerosis. The chain couples TRBV20-1 to TRBJ2-2; D is unclear. The specimen was blood. CDR3 sequence reads: CSARDLVANTGELFF. The CDR3 DNA reads as TGCAGTGCTAGAGATCTGGTTGCGAACACCGGGGAGCTGTTTTTT.